This record looks at one TCR beta chain sequence and its context. This record belongs to a study of shared clonotypes between healthy human individuals. Whole-study context: The cohort had a couple of women and a few men, ages 18 to 49. Three plates were used per donor for CD4 naive, three for CD4 memory, two for CD8 naive and one for CD8 memory.

Genomic DNA from each subset was divided evenly over several immunoSEQ plates. Replicate PCRs run on sorted subsets employed approximately 0.2 ug DNA, approximately 30,000 T cell genomes. Produced via immunoSEQ multiplex PCR; TCRdb's table is partial and in-frame only. The repertoire holds millions of clones, with approximately 95% as singletons. V lost 4 bases and J lost 0, with 9 bases in between. The CDR3 spans 15 residues. Germline V gene data show CDR1 as SNHLY and CDR2 as FYNNEI. Sequenced: naive CD4+ T cells sorted from blood. The subset is: CD45RA+ positively selected. The sequence was collected from a man aged 18 to 30 in good health. The rearrangement links TRBV2 to TRBJ1-4; D is uncertain. The CDR3 region is CASSGNGATNEKLFF. CDR3 sequence (DNA): TGTGCCAGCAGTGGAAACGGAGCAACTAATGAAAAACTGTTTTTT.